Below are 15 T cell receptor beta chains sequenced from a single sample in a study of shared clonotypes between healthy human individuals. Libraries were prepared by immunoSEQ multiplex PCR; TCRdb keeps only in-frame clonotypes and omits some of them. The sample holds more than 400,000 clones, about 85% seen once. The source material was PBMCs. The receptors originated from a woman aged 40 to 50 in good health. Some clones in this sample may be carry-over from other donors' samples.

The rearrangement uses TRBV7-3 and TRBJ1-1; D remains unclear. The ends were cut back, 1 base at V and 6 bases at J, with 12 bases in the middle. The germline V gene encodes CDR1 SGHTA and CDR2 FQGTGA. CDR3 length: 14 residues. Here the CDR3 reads CASSLSSPPSEAFF. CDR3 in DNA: TGTGCCAGCAGCTTAAGTAGTCCCCCCTCTGAAGCTTTCTTT. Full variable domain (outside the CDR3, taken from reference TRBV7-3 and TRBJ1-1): GAGVSQTPSNKVTEKGKYVELRCDPISGHTALYWYRQSLGQGPEFLIYFQGTGAADDSGLPNDRFFAVRPEGSVSTLKIQRTERGDSAVYLCASSLSSPPSEAFFGQGTRLTVV.

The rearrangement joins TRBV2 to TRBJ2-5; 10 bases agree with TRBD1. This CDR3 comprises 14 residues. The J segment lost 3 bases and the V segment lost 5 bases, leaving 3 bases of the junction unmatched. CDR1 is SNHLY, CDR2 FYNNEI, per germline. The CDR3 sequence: CASSPDRGKETQYF. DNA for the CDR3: TGTGCCAGCAGTCCGGACAGGGGGAAAGAGACCCAGTACTTC.

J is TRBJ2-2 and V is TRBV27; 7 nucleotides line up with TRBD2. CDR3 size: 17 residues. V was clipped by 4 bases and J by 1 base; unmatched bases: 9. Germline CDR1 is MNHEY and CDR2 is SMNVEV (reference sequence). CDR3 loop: CASSSRWSSGNTGELFF. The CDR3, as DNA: TGTGCCAGCAGTTCCCGGTGGTCTAGCGGGAACACCGGGGAGCTGTTTTTT.

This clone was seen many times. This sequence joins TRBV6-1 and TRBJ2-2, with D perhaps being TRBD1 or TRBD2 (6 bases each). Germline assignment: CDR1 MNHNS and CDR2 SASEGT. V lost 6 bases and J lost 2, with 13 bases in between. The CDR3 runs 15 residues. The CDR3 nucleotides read TGTGCCAGCAGCGCGGAGGGGGACAACACCGGGGAGCTGTTTTTT. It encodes CASSAEGDNTGELFF.

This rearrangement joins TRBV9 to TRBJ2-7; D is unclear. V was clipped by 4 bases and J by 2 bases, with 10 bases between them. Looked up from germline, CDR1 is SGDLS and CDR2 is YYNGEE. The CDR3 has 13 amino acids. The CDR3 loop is CASSRSGAYEQYF. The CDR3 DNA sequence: TGTGCCAGCAGCCGCTCTGGGGCCTACGAGCAGTACTTC.

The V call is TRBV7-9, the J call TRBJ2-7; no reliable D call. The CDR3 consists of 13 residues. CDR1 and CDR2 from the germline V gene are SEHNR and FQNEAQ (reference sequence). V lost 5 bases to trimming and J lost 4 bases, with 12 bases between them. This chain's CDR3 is CASSPTLGYEQYF. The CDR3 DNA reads TGTGCCAGCAGCCCGACCTTGGGTTACGAGCAGTACTTC.

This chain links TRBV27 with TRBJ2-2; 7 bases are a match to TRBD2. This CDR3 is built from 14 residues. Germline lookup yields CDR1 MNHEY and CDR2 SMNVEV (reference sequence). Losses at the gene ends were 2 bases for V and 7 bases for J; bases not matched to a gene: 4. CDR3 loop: CASSLRRESGELFF. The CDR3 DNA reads TGTGCCAGCAGTTTAAGGCGGGAGAGCGGGGAGCTGTTTTTT.

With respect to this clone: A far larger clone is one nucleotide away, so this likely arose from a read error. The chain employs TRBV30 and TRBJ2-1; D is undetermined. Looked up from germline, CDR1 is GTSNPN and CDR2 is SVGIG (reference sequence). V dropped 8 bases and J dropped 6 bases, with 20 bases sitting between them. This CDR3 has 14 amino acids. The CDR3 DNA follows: TGTGCCCGGACCAGTTGGCAGGTGCGCAATGAGCAGTTCTTC. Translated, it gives CARTSWQVRNEQFF.

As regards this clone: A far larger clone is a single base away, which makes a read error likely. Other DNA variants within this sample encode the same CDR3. The CDR3 DNA sequence: TGTGCCAGCAGCTTGGCGCCTAGTTGGGTATACGAGCAGTACTTC. This encodes CASSLAPSWVYEQYF. This chain links TRBV5-6 with TRBJ2-7; D gene uncertain. The CDR3 length is 15 residues. The ends were cut back, 0 bases at V and 4 bases at J, with 14 bases in the middle. From germline, CDR1 is SGHDT and CDR2 YYEEEE.

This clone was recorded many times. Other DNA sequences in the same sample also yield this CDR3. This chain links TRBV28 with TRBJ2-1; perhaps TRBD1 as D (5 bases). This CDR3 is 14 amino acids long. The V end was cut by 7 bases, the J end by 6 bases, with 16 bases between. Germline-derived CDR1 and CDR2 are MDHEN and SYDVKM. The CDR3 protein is CASTLGASGNEQFF. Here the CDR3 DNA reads TGTGCCAGCACCCTTGGGGCTAGTGGCAATGAGCAGTTCTTC.

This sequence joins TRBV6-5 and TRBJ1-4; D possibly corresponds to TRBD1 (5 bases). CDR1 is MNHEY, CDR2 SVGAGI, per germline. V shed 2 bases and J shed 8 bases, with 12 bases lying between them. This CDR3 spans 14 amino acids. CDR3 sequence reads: CASSYGLEGEKLFF. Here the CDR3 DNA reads TGTGCCAGCAGTTACGGTCTGGAGGGGGAAAAACTGTTTTTT.

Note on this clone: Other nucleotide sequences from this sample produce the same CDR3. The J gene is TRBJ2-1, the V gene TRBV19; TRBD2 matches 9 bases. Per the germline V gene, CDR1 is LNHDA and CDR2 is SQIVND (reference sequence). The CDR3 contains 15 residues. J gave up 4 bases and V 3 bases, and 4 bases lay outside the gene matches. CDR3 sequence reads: CASSIPGLAYNEQFF. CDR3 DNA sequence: TGTGCCAGTAGTATTCCGGGACTAGCTTACAATGAGCAGTTCTTC.

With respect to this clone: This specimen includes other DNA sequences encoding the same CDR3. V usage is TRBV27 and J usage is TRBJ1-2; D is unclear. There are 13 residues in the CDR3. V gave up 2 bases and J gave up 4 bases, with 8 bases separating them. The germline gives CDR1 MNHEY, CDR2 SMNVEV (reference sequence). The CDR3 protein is CASSLKGFYGYTF. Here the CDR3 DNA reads TGTGCCAGCAGTTTAAAGGGTTTCTATGGCTACACCTTC.

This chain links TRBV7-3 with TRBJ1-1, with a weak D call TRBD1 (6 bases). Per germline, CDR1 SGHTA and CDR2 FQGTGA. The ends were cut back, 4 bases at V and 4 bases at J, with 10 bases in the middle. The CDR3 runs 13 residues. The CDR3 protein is CASSYQGSTEAFF. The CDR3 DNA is TGTGCCAGCAGCTACCAGGGGAGCACTGAAGCTTTCTTT.

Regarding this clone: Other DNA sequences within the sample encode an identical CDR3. CDR3 coding DNA: TGTGCCAGCAGTTTAGGAGGATTAGGGGAAAAACTGTTTTTT. Protein: CASSLGGLGEKLFF. This chain uses TRBV28 with TRBJ1-4, with unresolved D. In germline, CDR1 is MDHEN, CDR2 SYDVKM. Trimming took 2 bases from V and 8 from J, leaving 12 bases between them. This CDR3 has 14 amino acids.